These 27 T cell receptor beta chains originate from one sample sequenced in a study of tumor-infiltrating lymphocytes in primary liver carcinoma. Production of TCR beta cDNA used around 0.45 ug total RNA together with a constant-region primer. It was through three nested multiplex PCR rounds of slightly modified ARM-PCR that TCR beta libraries arose. TRBV1-TRBV30 forward primers paired with a C-beta reverse primer were used in the first two PCR rounds, which ran about 11 cycles each. MiXCR, run by TCRdb on the multiplex PCR reads, gives a single entry per CDR3 protein. Of 85,000 to 100,000 distinct CDR3 sequences in the sample, roughly 70% were seen once. RNA and DNA were co-extracted from about 19-30 mg of unsorted bulk tissue. The sequencing input was tumor-adjacent normal liver tissue. Receptors were obtained from a man aged 40-50 years with primary liver carcinoma and hepatitis B virus infection.

CDR3: CASSLSQGSDYTF. CDR3 DNA: TGTGCCAGCAGCTTATCCCAGGGGTCGGACTACACCTTC. V and J are TRBV7-2 and TRBJ1-2; tentative D call: TRBD1 (6 bases). V dropped 2 bases and J dropped 10 bases, with 14 bases sitting between them. Germline V gene sequence: CDR1 SGHTA, CDR2 FQGNSA. The CDR3 contains 13 residues. Drawing the rest from reference TRBV7-2 and TRBJ1-2, the complete variable domain is GAGVSQSPSNKVTEKGKDVELRCDPISGHTALYWYRQSLGQGLEFLIYFQGNSAPDKSGLPSDRFSAERTGGSVSTLTIQRTQQEDSAVYLCASSLSQGSDYTFGSGTRLTVV.

This clonotype was seen just once. The CDR3 does not end in the conserved phenylalanine or tryptophan, so this is likely a read error. The chain is built from TRBV12-3 or TRBV12-4 and TRBJ2-3, with D unclear. The CDR3 runs 15 residues. CDR3 loop: CANSFSPNPTDTQYL. The CDR3 DNA follows: TGTGCCAACAGTTTTTCGCCCAACCCCACAGATACGCAGTATCTT.

Comment on this clonotype: The germline gene is not matched at one end of the junction; a read error may be the cause. The CDR3 region is CASSWGGQGTVELFF. The CDR3 nucleotides are TGTGCCAGTAGCTGGGGGGGACAGGGCACAGTTGAGCTGTTCTTC. The J gene is TRBJ2-1, the V gene TRBV11-2; TRBD1 matches at 9 bases. The germline CDR1 and CDR2 sequences are SGHAT and FQNNGV. The CDR3 consists of 15 residues. The complete variable domain, with remaining parts taken from reference TRBV11-2 and TRBJ2-1, reads EAGVAQSPRYKIIEKRQSVAFWCNPISGHATLYWYQQILGQGPKLLIQFQNNGVVDDSQLPKDRFSAERLKGVDSTLKIQPAKLEDSAVYLCASSWGGQGTVELFFGPGTRLTVL.

With respect to this clonotype: A much more abundant neighbour one base away suggests this may be a read error. This chain uses TRBV6-1 with TRBJ2-2; TRBD2 matches 9 bases. The CDR3 totals 16 residues. CDR1 is MNHNS and CDR2 is SASEGT in the germline V gene. The CDR3 sequence: CTSSEQTSGNTGELFF. The CDR3 bases are TGTACCAGCAGTGAACAGACTAGCGGGAACACCGGGGAGCTGTTTTTT.

This clonotype was picked up many times. The J gene is TRBJ1-5, the V gene TRBV6-1; 7 bases line up with TRBD1. Germline V gene data show CDR1 as MNHNS and CDR2 as SASEGT. CDR3 length: 13 amino acids. J gave up 5 bases and V 2 bases, and 0 bases lay outside the gene matches. The CDR3 DNA follows: TGTGCCAGCAGTGAACAGGGGGATCAGCCCCAGCATTTT. Protein: CASSEQGDQPQHF.

Regarding this clonotype: This may be a read error: a much more frequent sequence differs by one nucleotide. The V gene is TRBV13, the J gene TRBJ2-7; 10 bases map to TRBD2. Germline values: CDR1 PRHDT, CDR2 FYEKMQ (reference sequence). The CDR3 is made up of 18 amino acids. The J segment lost 4 bases and the V segment lost 5 bases, leaving 17 bases of the junction unmatched. The CDR3 reads CASSVGLAEASGRYEQYF. CDR3 bases: TGTGCCAGCAGCGTCGGACTAGCGGAGGCAAGTGGGAGGTACGAGCAGTACTTC. Together with reference TRBV13 and TRBJ2-7, the CDR3 gives the full variable domain: AAGVIQSPRHLIKEKRETATLKCYPIPRHDTVYWYQQGPGQDPQFLISFYEKMQSDKGSIPDRFSAQQFSDYHSELNMSSLELGDSALYFCASSVGLAEASGRYEQYFGPGTRLTVT.

This sequence joins TRBV7-9 and TRBJ1-2, with TRBD1 as a possible D gene (6 bases). Germline CDR1 reads SEHNR; CDR2 reads FQNEAQ (reference sequence). V lost 5 bases to trimming and J lost 3 bases, with 16 bases between them. The CDR3 is 15 residues long. The CDR3 nucleotides read TGTGCCAGCAGCCGAGGGAGGAGGGGGGACTATGGCTACACCTTC. This sequence encodes CASSRGRRGDYGYTF.

V and J are TRBV24-1 and TRBJ2-1; D remains unclear. The CDR3 totals 11 residues. The V end was cut by 3 bases, the J end by 8 bases, with 4 bases between. Germline CDR1 reads KGHDR; CDR2 reads SFDVKD. In nucleotides, the CDR3 is TGTGCCACCAGTGATGACGATGAGCAGTTCTTC. Its translation is CATSDDDEQFF.

This chain uses TRBV11-2 with TRBJ2-3; D may correspond to TRBD1 or TRBD2 (6 bases each). Trimming left V 11 bases short and J 4 bases short, with 19 bases between. CDR1 and CDR2 from the germline V gene are SGHAT and FQNNGV. The CDR3 runs to 14 residues. The CDR3 protein is CAVGTREHADTQYF. Written as DNA, the CDR3 is TGTGCCGTAGGGACACGGGAGCACGCAGATACGCAGTATTTT.

Note on this clonotype: It is likely a read error, because the conserved phenylalanine at the end of the CDR3 is missing. This chain links TRBV28 with TRBJ2-7; no clear D. CDR3 length equals 15 residues. The ends were cut back, 9 bases at V and 1 base at J, with 19 bases in the middle. From germline, CDR1 is MDHEN and CDR2 SYDVKM. CDR3 nucleotides: TGTGCCAGTAGTCCGCCTTTACGACGATCCTACGAGCAGTACCTC. Its translation: CASSPPLRRSYEQYL.

As for this clonotype: A single base separates this from a much larger clone, so it may be a read error. The CDR3 DNA is TGTGCCAGCAGCCCTCGACTAGTGGGGGACAATGAGCAGTTCTTC. Protein: CASSPRLVGDNEQFF. This chain uses TRBV7-9 with TRBJ2-1, with D maybe TRBD2 (6 bases). The CDR3 contains 15 residues. Germline assignment: CDR1 SEHNR and CDR2 FQNEAQ (reference sequence). V lost 5 bases, J lost 5 bases, and 16 bases lay in between.

Many counts were recorded for this clonotype. This chain uses TRBV12-3 or TRBV12-4 with TRBJ2-7, with TRBD1 matching 8 bases. The trim removed 5 bases at V and 6 bases at J, leaving 9 bases unmatched. CDR3 length: 14 residues. The CDR3 is CASSQDRVLGEQYF. CDR3 nucleotide sequence: TGTGCCAGCAGTCAGGACAGGGTTCTAGGCGAGCAGTACTTC.

Comment on this clonotype: One end of the junction varies from germline; a read error may be responsible. For the CDR3, the DNA is TGTACCAGCAGTGAGTCCTATAATGAGCAGTTCTTC. Its translation: CTSSESYNEQFF. The chain has TRBV6-1 and TRBJ2-1, with unresolved D. The CDR3 spans 12 residues. Germline loops: CDR1 MNHNS, CDR2 SASEGT.

The chain couples TRBV29-1 to TRBJ2-1, with 8 nucleotides matching TRBD1. The CDR3 length is 13 residues. CDR1 and CDR2 from the germline V gene are SQVTM and ANQGSEA. The CDR3 spells CIVVTGASNEQFF. For the CDR3, the DNA is TGCATCGTGGTGACAGGGGCCTCTAATGAGCAGTTCTTC.

CDR3 in amino acids: CSVPVIGPSGAGTQYF. In DNA, the CDR3 is TGCAGTGTCCCCGTAATAGGGCCTAGCGGGGCGGGTACTCAGTATTTT. The J gene is TRBJ2-3, the V gene TRBV20-1; TRBD2 aligns across 9 bases. This CDR3 contains 16 residues. V was clipped by 7 bases and J by 12 bases; unmatched bases: 23. CDR1 is DFQATT, CDR2 SNEGSKA, per germline (reference sequence).

As regards this clonotype: One end of the junction varies from germline; a read error may be responsible. CDR3 region: CASSLRAGARGCTF. The CDR3 DNA reads TGTGCCAGCAGCTTAAGGGCGGGGGCGCGAGGCTGCACCTTC. The rearrangement links TRBV11-2 to TRBJ1-2, with D possibly matching TRBD1 (6 bases). CDR1 and CDR2 (germline): SGHAT, FQNNGV. The CDR3 is 14 residues long.

This clonotype came up a few times. The rearrangement links TRBV7-9 to TRBJ2-1; 10 nucleotides align to TRBD2. The V and J ends lost 6 bases and 9 bases, in that order; junction bases with no gene match: 8. This CDR3 spans 14 amino acids. Looked up from germline, CDR1 is SEHNR and CDR2 is FQNEAQ (reference sequence). The CDR3 DNA reads TGTGCCAGCAGAGGAGCGGGAGGGTTGGGTGAGCAGTTCTTC. This sequence encodes CASRGAGGLGEQFF.

A word on this clonotype: Since a much larger clone is just one base distant, this may be a read error. The rearrangement links TRBV7-8 to TRBJ2-1; D is perhaps TRBD1 or TRBD2 (5 bases each). The CDR3 totals 19 residues. Germline lookup yields CDR1 SGHVS and CDR2 FQNEAQ. The CDR3 bases are TGTGTCAGCAGCTTTAAGGAGACAGAGGGAATAATTCGGAACAATGAGCAGTTCTTC. As protein: CVSSFKETEGIIRNNEQFF.

There are many counts of this clonotype. The chain couples TRBV12-3 or TRBV12-4 to TRBJ2-7; 9 nucleotides line up with TRBD1. J lost 5 bases, V lost 3 bases, and 5 bases had no gene match. The CDR3 covers 14 residues. The CDR3 sequence: CASSLTGGINEQYF. In nucleotides, the CDR3 is TGTGCCAGCAGTTTGACAGGGGGGATCAACGAGCAGTACTTC.

As for this clonotype: A read error may explain this, as a much larger clone is one base away. The J gene is TRBJ1-4, the V gene TRBV28; unclear D gene. Germline values: CDR1 MDHEN, CDR2 SYDVKM. The CDR3 runs to 14 residues. This chain's CDR3 is CASSLSQLNEKLLF. The CDR3 DNA is TGTGCCAGCAGTTTATCACAGCTAAATGAAAAACTGTTATTT.

Remarks on this clonotype: A much larger clonotype is one base distant, so this may be a read error. This chain links TRBV6-4 with TRBJ2-1; TRBD1 agrees at 7 bases. Germline V gene sequence: CDR1 MRHNA, CDR2 SNTAGT. The CDR3 length is 14 residues. The CDR3 DNA sequence: TGTGCCATCAGTGACGGGTCAGGGGGCAATGAGCAGTTCTTC. This codes for CAISDGSGGNEQFF.

This clonotype has a count of ten or more. V and J are TRBV6-5 and TRBJ2-5; TRBD1 is a possible D gene (5 bases). Germline V gene data show CDR1 as MNHEY and CDR2 as SVGAGI. This CDR3 has 15 residues. The germline V and J ends were trimmed by 6 bases and 2 bases, with 16 bases remaining between them. CDR3 DNA sequence: TGTGCCAGCAGCCGAGTGGAAGGGGCTCAAGAGACCCAGTACTTC. This gives the protein CASSRVEGAQETQYF.

In its sample, this clonotype ranks as medium-sized (0.01 to 0.1%). The rearrangement uses TRBV6-6 and TRBJ2-1; no definite D call. Germline V CDR1 and CDR2: MNHNY, SVGAGI (reference sequence). Trimming took off 0 bases at V and 6 bases at J, with 3 bases between the two ends. This CDR3 spans 12 amino acids. The DNA of the CDR3 is TGTGCCAGCAGTTACTCGGTCAATGAGCAGTTCTTC. As protein: CASSYSVNEQFF.

Remarks on this clonotype: A much larger clone sits a single nucleotide away, making a read error possible. This chain uses TRBV5-1 with TRBJ2-5; perhaps D is TRBD1 or TRBD2 (5 bases each). The CDR3 is 14 amino acids. Per the germline V gene, CDR1 is SGHRS and CDR2 is YFSETQ. This CDR3 reads CVSSYGAGRETQYF. The CDR3 DNA reads as TGCGTCAGCTCCTACGGGGCAGGGAGAGAGACCCAGTACTTC.

Comments on this clonotype: The CDR3 ends on some other residue instead of the conserved phenylalanine or tryptophan, so this is likely a read error. This chain joins TRBV11-2 and TRBJ2-7, with D perhaps given as TRBD1 or TRBD2 (5 bases each). This CDR3 is 15 amino acids long. The germline gives CDR1 SGHAT, CDR2 FQNNGV. V lost 4 bases to trimming and J lost 3 bases, with 16 bases between them. The CDR3 sequence: CASSSWGPASYEQYS. DNA of the CDR3: TGTGCCAGCAGCTCGTGGGGACCCGCTAGCTACGAGCAGTACTCC.

This clonotype was counted a few times. The V gene is TRBV7-9, the J gene TRBJ2-3; D unclear. V was pared by 6 bases and J by 7 bases, with 17 bases between. CDR1 is SEHNR and CDR2 is FQNEAQ in the germline V gene (reference sequence). The CDR3 length is 14 residues. The CDR3 coding sequence is TGTGCCAGCAGATCTACCTCCGGGTTATATACGCAGTATTTT. This translates into CASRSTSGLYTQYF. Supplemented by reference TRBV7-9 and TRBJ2-3, the full variable domain reads DTGVSQNPRHKITKRGQNVTFRCDPISEHNRLYWYRQTLGQGPEFLTYFQNEAQLEKSRLLSDRFSAERPKGSFSTLEIQRTEQGDSAMYLCASRSTSGLYTQYFGPGTRLTVL.

This chain connects TRBV5-4 to TRBJ1-2; D not resolved. This CDR3 has 15 amino acids. Trimming cost V 4 bases and J 0 bases, with 13 bases left between them. Germline assignment: CDR1 SGHNT and CDR2 YYREEE (reference sequence). The CDR3 reads CASSTDREANYGYTF. In DNA, the CDR3 is TGTGCCAGCAGCACAGATAGGGAAGCTAACTATGGCTACACCTTC.